The present TCR beta chain was sequenced within a study of identifying expanded T cells in peripheral blood. The V and J ends lost 5 bases and 2 bases, in that order; junction bases with no gene match: 4. The CDR3 is 14 amino acids. Germline CDR1 is SGHTA and CDR2 is FQGNSA. This clone was seen a few times. The method was immunoSEQ multiplex PCR; TCRdb's version includes in-frame clones alone and lacks a portion of them. Altogether 70,000 to 100,000 clones are present, more than 70% being singletons, with the ten largest covering around 4.3%. The V call is TRBV7-2, the J call TRBJ2-7; 9 bases fit TRBD1. This clonotype originated in a person aged 18-69 years in good health. The material sequenced was blood. The CDR3 coding sequence is TGTGCCAGCAGCCCCAGACAGGGGGCCTACGAGCAGTACTTC. Its translation: CASSPRQGAYEQYF.